This paragraph covers one TCR beta chain sequence. This sample is part of a study of blood T cell repertoires in COVID-19. Background on the study: Samples of COVID-19 (acute and convalescent) were obtained from the United States, Italy and Spain. PBMCs, B-cell-depleted T cells, or T cells were the source of the cDNA or gDNA that made up the material.

Original handling: The assay estimated nucleated cells by amplifying reference gene primers. Here immunoSEQ multiplex PCR was the method, and the copy in TCRdb shows in-frame clones only, minus some. V and J calls and clone size are copied from that table; D and trimming were computed from the DNA. The repertoire holds about 45,000 clones, with more than 65% as singletons. V was shortened by 7 bases and J by 4 bases, with 5 bases between the two germline ends. CDR3 length equals 12 residues. In germline, CDR1 is LGHDT, CDR2 YNNKEL (reference sequence). The V and J genes are TRBV3-1 (or the pseudogene TRBV3-2) and TRBJ2-6; D gene ambiguous. The receptor was isolated from a human donor in a cohort sampled during active COVID-19. The sample consisted of peripheral blood. CDR3 in DNA: TGTGCCAGCACCGCGGGGGCCAACGTCCTGACTTTC. Its translation is CASTAGANVLTF.